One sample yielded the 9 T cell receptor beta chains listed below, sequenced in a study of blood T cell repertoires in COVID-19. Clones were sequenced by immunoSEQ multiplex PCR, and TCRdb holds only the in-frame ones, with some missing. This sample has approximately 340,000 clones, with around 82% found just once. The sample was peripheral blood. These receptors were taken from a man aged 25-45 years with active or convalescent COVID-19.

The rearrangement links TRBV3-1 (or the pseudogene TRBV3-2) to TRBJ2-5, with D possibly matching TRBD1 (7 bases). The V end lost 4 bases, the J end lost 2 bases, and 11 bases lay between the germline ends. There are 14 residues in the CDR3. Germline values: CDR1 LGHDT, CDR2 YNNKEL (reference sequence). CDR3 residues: CASSPQGRQETQYF. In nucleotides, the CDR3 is TGTGCCAGCAGCCCACAGGGGAGGCAAGAGACCCAGTACTTC.

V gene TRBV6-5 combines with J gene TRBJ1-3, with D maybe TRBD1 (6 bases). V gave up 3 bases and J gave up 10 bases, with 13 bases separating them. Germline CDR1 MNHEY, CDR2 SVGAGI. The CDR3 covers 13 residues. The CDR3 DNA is TGTGCCAGCAGTTATGGTCAGGGGACGACCATATATTTT. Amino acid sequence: CASSYGQGTTIYF.

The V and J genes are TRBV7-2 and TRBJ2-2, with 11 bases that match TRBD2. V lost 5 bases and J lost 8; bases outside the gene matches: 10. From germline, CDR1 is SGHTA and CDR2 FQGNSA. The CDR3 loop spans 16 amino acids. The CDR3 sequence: CASSPTSGGGVGELFF. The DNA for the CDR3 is TGTGCCAGCAGCCCCACTAGCGGGGGCGGGGTGGGGGAGCTGTTTTTT.

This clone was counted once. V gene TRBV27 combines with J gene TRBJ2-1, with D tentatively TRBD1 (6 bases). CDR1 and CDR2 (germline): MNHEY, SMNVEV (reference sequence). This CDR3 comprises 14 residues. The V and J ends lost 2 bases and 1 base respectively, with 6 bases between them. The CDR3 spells CASSLDRSYNEQFF. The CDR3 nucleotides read TGTGCCAGCAGTTTAGACAGGTCCTACAATGAGCAGTTCTTC.

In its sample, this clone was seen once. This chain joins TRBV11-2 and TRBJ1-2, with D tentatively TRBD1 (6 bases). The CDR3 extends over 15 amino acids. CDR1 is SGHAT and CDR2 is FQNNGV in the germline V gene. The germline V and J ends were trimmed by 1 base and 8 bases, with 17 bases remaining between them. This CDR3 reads CASSLGAGAMRGYTF. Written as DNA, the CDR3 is TGTGCCAGCAGCTTAGGAGCAGGGGCCATGCGCGGCTACACCTTC.

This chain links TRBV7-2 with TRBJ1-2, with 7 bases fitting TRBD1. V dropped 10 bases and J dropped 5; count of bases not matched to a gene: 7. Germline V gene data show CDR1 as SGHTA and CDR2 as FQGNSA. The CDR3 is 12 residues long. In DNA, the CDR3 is TGTGCCACGATACGGACAGGTTATGGCTACACCTTC. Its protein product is CATIRTGYGYTF.

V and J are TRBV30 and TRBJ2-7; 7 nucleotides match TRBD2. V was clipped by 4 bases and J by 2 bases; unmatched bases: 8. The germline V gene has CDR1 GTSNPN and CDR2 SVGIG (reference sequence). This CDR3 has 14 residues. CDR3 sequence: CAWNIGGSAYEQYF. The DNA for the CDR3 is TGTGCCTGGAACATCGGCGGGAGCGCCTACGAGCAGTACTTC.

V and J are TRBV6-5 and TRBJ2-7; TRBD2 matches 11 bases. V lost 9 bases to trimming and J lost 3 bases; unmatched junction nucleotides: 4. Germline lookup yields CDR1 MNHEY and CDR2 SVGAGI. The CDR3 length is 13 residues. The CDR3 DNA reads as TGTGCCAGTTTGGGACTAGCGGTCTACGAGCAGTACTTC. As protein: CASLGLAVYEQYF.

This CDR3 reads CASSYNLGTEYTEAFF. Written as DNA, the CDR3 is TGTGCCAGCAGTTACAATTTAGGGACAGAATACACTGAAGCTTTCTTT. The chain combines TRBV6-2 or TRBV6-3 with TRBJ1-1; 7 nucleotides match TRBD1. J was trimmed by 3 bases and V by 2 bases; bases with no gene match: 9. Germline V gene lookup returns CDR1 MNHEY and CDR2 SVGEGT. The CDR3 has 16 amino acids.